The clone carrying this TCR beta chain showed up many times. Antigen unknown. The data are from a study of T-cell reconstitution after alpha-beta-depleted transplantation in children. Findings and limits, study-wide: The high TCRbeta diversity at day 60 in some patients came from surviving recipient T cells and thymic progenitors. Where alpha-beta T cells came from about two months after transplant was reportedly several hundred expanded graft clones. Counts and diversity of T cells one year after transplant came mostly from newly produced T cells.

The ends were cut back, 2 bases at V and 4 bases at J, with 12 bases in the middle. Germline lookup yields CDR1 MDHEN and CDR2 SYDVKM. The CDR3 consists of 16 residues. It was with unique molecular identifiers that the TCRbeta library was prepared. TCRdb independently ran MiXCR on the PCR reads; one entry per CDR3 protein. The sample has some 600,000 distinct CDR3 sequences, 13% seen once; the top ten hold about 2.2%. The sequencing used PBMCs, mostly from graft donor cells, collected 360 days after TCRalphabeta/CD19-depleted stem cell transplant. This TCR was sampled from a male patient aged 10 to 17 who had a stem cell transplant for acute myeloid leukemia, so the T cells may come from the graft donor. V and J are TRBV28 and TRBJ1-6; maybe TRBD1 (5 bases). CDR3 DNA: TGTGCCAGCAGTTTACTGGGGCGGGGTTATAATTCACCCCTCCACTTT. This gives the protein CASSLLGRGYNSPLHF. The whole variable domain, remainder taken from reference TRBV28 and TRBJ1-6, is DVKVTQSSRYLVKRTGEKVFLECVQDMDHENMFWYRQDPGLGLRLIYFSYDVKMKEKGDIPEGYSVSREKKERFSLILESASTNQTSMYLCASSLLGRGYNSPLHFGNGTRLTVT.